These T cell receptor beta chains were read from a single sample in a study of cytomegalovirus exposure and HLA in healthy donors. Assay: immunoSEQ multiplex PCR; the TCRdb copy retains only in-frame clones and omits some. The sample comprises fewer than 350,000 clones, approximately 87% of which are singletons, and over 0.7% rests with the top ten. The specimen sequenced was PBMCs. Receptors were obtained from a woman aged 18-35 years in good health and CMV-seronegative. The CDR3 runs from the conserved cysteine through the conserved F or W. D genes are given only for firm matches.

V gene: TRBV27; J gene: TRBJ2-3; D gene: TRBD2; CDR3 protein: CASSQRGGRYTDTQYF; CDR3 DNA: TGTGCCAGCAGCCAACGTGGCGGGAGATACACAGATACGCAGTATTTT
V gene: TRBV28; J gene: TRBJ1-2; D gene: TRBD1; CDR3 protein: CASSFLTGGYGYTF; CDR3 DNA: TGTGCCAGCAGTTTCTTAACAGGGGGATATGGCTACACCTTC
V gene: TRBV2; J gene: TRBJ1-2; D gene: .; CDR3 protein: CASSLDSTGYTF; CDR3 DNA: TGTGCCAGCAGTCTGGACAGTACTGGCTACACCTTC
V gene: TRBV6-5; J gene: TRBJ2-1; D gene: TRBD2; CDR3 protein: CASSPQLAGWDEQFF; CDR3 DNA: TGTGCCAGCAGCCCGCAACTAGCGGGATGGGATGAGCAGTTCTTC
V gene: TRBV7-6; J gene: TRBJ2-3; D gene: .; CDR3 protein: CASSPPAGQRTDTQYF; CDR3 DNA: TGTGCCAGCAGCCCACCTGCCGGACAGCGCACAGATACGCAGTATTTT
V gene: TRBV12-2; J gene: TRBJ2-7; D gene: .; CDR3 protein: CASRLGAGGLWYEQYF; CDR3 DNA: TGTGCAAGTCGCTTAGGCGCGGGTGGCCTCTGGTACGAGCAGTACTTC
V gene: TRBV27; J gene: TRBJ2-7; D gene: .; CDR3 protein: CASTPGGSYEQYF; CDR3 DNA: TGTGCCAGCACCCCCGGGGGCTCCTACGAGCAGTACTTC
V gene: TRBV28; J gene: TRBJ2-5; D gene: .; CDR3 protein: CASSLRTFQETQYF; CDR3 DNA: TGTGCCAGCAGTTTAAGGACATTCCAAGAGACCCAGTACTTC
V gene: TRBV18; J gene: TRBJ2-3; D gene: .; CDR3 protein: CASSPFLSDTQYF; CDR3 DNA: TGTGCCAGCTCACCCTTCCTTTCGGATACGCAGTATTTT
V gene: TRBV14; J gene: TRBJ2-7; D gene: .; CDR3 protein: CASSHPAQSYEQYF; CDR3 DNA: TGTGCCAGCAGCCATCCAGCGCAGTCCTACGAGCAGTACTTC